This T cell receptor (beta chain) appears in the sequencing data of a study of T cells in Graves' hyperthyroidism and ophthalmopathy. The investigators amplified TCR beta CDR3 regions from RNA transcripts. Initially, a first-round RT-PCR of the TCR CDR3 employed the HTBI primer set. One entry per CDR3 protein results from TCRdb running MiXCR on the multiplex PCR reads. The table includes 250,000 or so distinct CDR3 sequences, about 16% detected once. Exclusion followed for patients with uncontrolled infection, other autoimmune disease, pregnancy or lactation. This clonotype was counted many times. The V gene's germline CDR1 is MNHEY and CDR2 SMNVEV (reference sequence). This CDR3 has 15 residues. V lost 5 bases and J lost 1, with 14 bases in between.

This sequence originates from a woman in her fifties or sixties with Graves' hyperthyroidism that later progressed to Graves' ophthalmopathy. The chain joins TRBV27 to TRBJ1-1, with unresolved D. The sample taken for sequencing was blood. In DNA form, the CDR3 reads TGTGCCAGCAGTCACCTCGGACTGCCGAACACTGAAGCTTTCTTT. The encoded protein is CASSHLGLPNTEAFF.